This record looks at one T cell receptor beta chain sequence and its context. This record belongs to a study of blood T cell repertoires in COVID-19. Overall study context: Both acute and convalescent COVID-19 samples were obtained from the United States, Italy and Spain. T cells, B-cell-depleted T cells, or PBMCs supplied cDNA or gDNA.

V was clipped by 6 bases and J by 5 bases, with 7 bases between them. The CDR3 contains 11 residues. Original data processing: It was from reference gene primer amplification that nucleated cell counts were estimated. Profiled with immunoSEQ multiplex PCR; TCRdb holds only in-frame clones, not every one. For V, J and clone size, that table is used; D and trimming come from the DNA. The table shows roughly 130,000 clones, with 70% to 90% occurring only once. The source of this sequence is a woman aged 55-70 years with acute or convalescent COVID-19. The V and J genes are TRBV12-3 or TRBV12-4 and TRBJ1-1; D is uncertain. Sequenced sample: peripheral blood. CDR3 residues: CASRFSTEAFF. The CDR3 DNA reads TGTGCCAGCAGGTTTAGTACTGAAGCTTTCTTT.